This TCR beta chain came from a study of blood T cells in healthy people across ages. Study findings and constraints: Researchers judged that diversity estimates from one million T cells fell short of true values.

Note on this clonotype: Its target is unknown.

The CDR3 runs 12 residues. Between the trimmed V and J ends, which lost 7 bases and 0 bases, there was a span of 5 bases. Germline CDR1 MNHEY, CDR2 SMNVEV (reference sequence). Together with a sample-barcoded 5' primer, a J-beta primer mix was included in a second PCR lasting about 7 to 11 cycles. TCRdb re-called the 5' RACE reads through MiXCR, storing one row per CDR3 protein. The sample has under 1,100,000 distinct CDR3 sequences, 20% to 25% seen once. These data were also filed under a second study, of T cells of mothers and their children. That source reports: Per mother, over 9 million TCR beta CDR3 reads were obtained; per child, a few million. Overlap measured in related mother-child pairs was slightly, non-significantly higher than in unrelated pairs.

The chain combines TRBV27 with TRBJ2-3; D is ambiguous. The clonotype comes from a girl aged 2 to 10 in good health. Sequenced material: blood. The CDR3 here is CASKVSTDTQYF. In nucleotides, the CDR3 is TGTGCCAGCAAAGTGAGCACAGATACGCAGTATTTT.